The rows below give T cell receptor beta chains drawn from one sample of a study of STAT3 mutations in large granular lymphocyte leukemia. Here immunoSEQ multiplex PCR was the method, and the copy in TCRdb shows in-frame clones only, minus some. The table records about 13,000 clones, approximately 85% of them present only once. Sequenced: PBMCs. All receptors come from a human donor with T large granular lymphocyte leukemia. Some clones in this sample may be carry-over from other donors' samples. Both conserved end residues are part of each CDR3. Each record gives: CDR3 DNA, CDR3 protein, V gene, J gene, D gene, clone size. A D gene is named only where the DNA matches it firmly. The size field is filled for only some rows; it gives once, few, many or a size class.

CDR3nt: TGTGCCATCTCGACCGATACCTACAATGAGCAGTTCTTC
CDR3aa: CAISTDTYNEQFF
v_gene: TRBV5-4
j_gene: TRBJ2-1
d_gene: NA
abundance: NA

CDR3nt: TGTGCCAGCCTGGACGGGGCAGGGGGCAAGGAGACCCAGTACTTC
CDR3aa: CASLDGAGGKETQYF
v_gene: TRBV28
j_gene: TRBJ2-5
d_gene: TRBD1
abundance: few

CDR3nt: TGTGCCAGCAGGAACTCTGGAAACACCATATATTTT
CDR3aa: CASRNSGNTIYF
v_gene: TRBV6-5
j_gene: TRBJ1-3
d_gene: NA
abundance: NA

CDR3nt: TGTGCCAGCTCCCCTACAGTGAACACTGAAGCTTTCTTT
CDR3aa: CASSPTVNTEAFF
v_gene: TRBV18
j_gene: TRBJ1-1
d_gene: NA
abundance: NA

CDR3nt: TGTGCCAGCAGCTTAGAAGAGACAGGGGGCGACGGCTACACCTTC
CDR3aa: CASSLEETGGDGYTF
v_gene: TRBV7-6
j_gene: TRBJ1-2
d_gene: TRBD1
abundance: NA

CDR3nt: TGTGCTAGTGGTTTGTCCACCGGGACAGGGGATGACGAGCAGTACTTC
CDR3aa: CASGLSTGTGDDEQYF
v_gene: TRBV12-5
j_gene: TRBJ2-7
d_gene: TRBD1
abundance: NA

CDR3nt: TGTGCCAGCAGCTTGGAACGGGAGCAGTTCTTC
CDR3aa: CASSLEREQFF
v_gene: TRBV5-4
j_gene: TRBJ2-1
d_gene: NA
abundance: NA

CDR3nt: TGTGCCAGCAGCTTGGGGACGGCTAACTATGGCTACACCTTC
CDR3aa: CASSLGTANYGYTF
v_gene: TRBV5-4
j_gene: TRBJ1-2
d_gene: NA
abundance: NA

CDR3nt: TGTGCCACCACATGGGGGTCTCTGAACACTGAAGCTTTCTTT
CDR3aa: CATTWGSLNTEAFF
v_gene: TRBV6-1
j_gene: TRBJ1-1
d_gene: NA
abundance: NA

CDR3nt: TGTGCCAGCAGGATACAGGGTACCGGGGAGCTGTTTTTT
CDR3aa: CASRIQGTGELFF
v_gene: TRBV6-1
j_gene: TRBJ2-2
d_gene: NA
abundance: once

CDR3nt: TGTGCCAGCAGGTCTAGCGGGAGTTTTTTCAATGAGCAGTTCTTC
CDR3aa: CASRSSGSFFNEQFF
v_gene: TRBV27
j_gene: TRBJ2-1
d_gene: TRBD2
abundance: NA

CDR3nt: TGTGCCAGCAGCGCCGTGGGGAGGAATTCACCCCTCCACTTT
CDR3aa: CASSAVGRNSPLHF
v_gene: TRBV11-2
j_gene: TRBJ1-6
d_gene: NA
abundance: NA

CDR3nt: TGTGCCAGCAGCTTTACAGGGAACTATGGCTACACCTTC
CDR3aa: CASSFTGNYGYTF
v_gene: TRBV28
j_gene: TRBJ1-2
d_gene: NA
abundance: NA